The subject of this entry is one TCR beta chain. This clonotype was detected only a few times. No cognate antigen has been identified for it. No much larger clone is present one base from it, and per-base qualities are unavailable. The study was a case-control design nested within a healthcare worker cohort in London, UK, with weekly nasopharyngeal swab PCR tests and blood sampling. Healthcare workers were enrolled in the week of the UK lockdown, from 23 to 31 March 2020, and were followed every week for up to 16 weeks. The receptor library was made with 5' RACE. The sequencer was a NextSeq 500. Unique molecular identifiers were attached to individual cDNA molecules in the TCR library protocol so that sequencing error and PCR bias could be corrected. Both TCR alpha and beta chains were sequenced, and tight co-correlation was observed between alpha and beta sequence abundances in each sample. The authors processed their data as follows. V gene, J gene and CDR3 annotation of TCR sequences was performed with Decombinator V4. TCRs were defined as expanded if a significant change between any two time points was detected under a Poisson model with p below 0.0001. TCR abundances were normalised to the total number of TCRs sequenced in each sample and reported as counts per million. MAIT TCRs were defined by TRAV1-2 paired with TRAJ12, TRAJ20 or TRAJ33, and iNKT TCRs by TRAV10 paired with TRAJ18. A search of VDJdb, accessed on 1 November 2021, was run for TCRs annotated to CMV, EBV and SARS-CoV-2, with TCRs annotated for multiple antigens excluded. TCRdb reanalyzed the raw reads on its own, using fastp at Q25 for trimming and MiXCR for clone calling, and kept in-frame beta chains. One record per CDR3 amino acid sequence lists the most common genes and DNA. These V and J calls are TCRdb output, not the study's own analysis. This sample is represented by approximately 84,000 distinct CDR3 sequences; 15% of them were singletons. The ten largest account for 4.5% to 7% of the sample.

This record belongs to a study of early T cells in non-severe SARS-CoV-2 infection (dated by TCRdb to the early 2020s). Turning to the overall study: Because TCR sequencing relied on bulk RNA taken from unsorted whole blood, pairing of alpha and beta chains was not possible.

The CDR3, cysteine through phenylalanine, is 13 amino acids long. This entry keeps only the CDR3 DNA: 39 bases, framed from base 1. V is clipped by 2 bases and J by 4 bases, and the sequence between their germline boundaries is 8 bases long. As encoded in the germline V gene, CDR1 is SGHVS while CDR2 is FQNEAQ. What the authors observed across the whole study: VDJdb matching was skewed toward anti-spike CD8 responses, so virus-specific expansions were likely underestimated and private and CD4 specificities were missed.

The receptor comes from an adult who was a healthcare worker with PCR-confirmed SARS-CoV-2 infection or an uninfected control (not recorded which). Rearrangement joined TRBV7-8 to TRBJ1-1; no confident D gene assignment can be made. The sample taken for sequencing was whole blood. The bases read TGTGCCAGCAGCTTAACGGGTATCACTGAAGCTTTCTTT. Its product reads: CASSLTGITEAFF.